What follows describes a single T cell receptor beta chain. This entry is derived from a study of blood T cell repertoires in COVID-19. Looked up from germline, CDR1 is MNHEY and CDR2 is SMNVEV (reference sequence). J lost 4 bases, V lost 6 bases, and 9 bases had no gene match. This CDR3 contains 15 residues. Some clones are missing from TCRdb's copy, which holds only in-frame ones; the method was immunoSEQ multiplex PCR. The sample has about 70,000 clones; around 85% are singletons. V and J are TRBV27 and TRBJ1-5; TRBD1 matches at 7 bases. Sequenced material: peripheral blood. This TCR was recovered from an elderly woman with acute or convalescent COVID-19. This CDR3 reads CASRDSTGRNQPQHF. CDR3 DNA: TGTGCCAGCAGAGACTCGACAGGGAGGAATCAGCCCCAGCATTTT.